The present TCR beta chain was sequenced within a study of memory CD4+ T cells and cytomegalovirus serostatus. Findings and caveats of the study: The CMV-associated TCR signature appears largely within the CD4+ memory repertoire.

Original methodology: Out-of-frame sequences were removed, leaving 2,204,828 distinct TCRbeta sequences. Repertoires were generated with immunoSEQ multiplex PCR, while TCRdb's copy carries only in-frame clones and drops some. The V and J calls and clone size are taken from that table; D and trimming were inferred from the DNA. The data show some 39,000 clones, around 75% seen once. This clone was observed a few times. Its antigen is not identified. The sort gate was single viable CD3+CD4+CD8-CD45RO+ cells for memory CD4+ T cells. Positive selection with CD4 microbeads enriched total CD4+ T cells. CDR3 length equals 16 residues.

The receptor was isolated from an adult in good health and CMV-seronegative. The sample was memory CD4+ T cells from blood. The V and J genes are TRBV21-1 and TRBJ1-4; the table gives TRBD1 as D, unverified against the DNA. TRBV21-1 is shown as a pseudogene. The CDR3 sequence is CASSKILGQGEEKLFF. In nucleotides, the CDR3 is TGTGCCAGCAGCAAGATACTGGGACAGGGAGAAGAAAAACTGTTTTTT.